This is a list of T cell receptor beta chains from one sample in a study of blood T cell repertoires in COVID-19. Sequencing used immunoSEQ multiplex PCR; TCRdb keeps in-frame clones, though not all of them. The sample shows approximately 260,000 clones, around 90% of them seen only once. The sequencing sample was made of PBMCs or T cells enriched from blood (not recorded which). The source of these receptors is a woman in her twenties or thirties with acute COVID-19. CDR3s include the opening cysteine and the closing phenylalanine or tryptophan. A D gene is named only where the DNA matches it firmly. Size tells how often a clone was seen (once, few, many) or the class of an expanded clone, and some rows leave it out.

abundance | j_gene | d_gene | v_gene | CDR3aa | CDR3nt
. | TRBJ2-3 | . | TRBV4-2 | CASSQERGRAQDTQYF | TGTGCCAGCAGCCAAGAACGGGGAAGGGCCCAAGATACGCAGTATTTT
. | TRBJ2-1 | TRBD2 | TRBV6-2/TRBV6-3 | CASSYLAGVSYNEQFF | TGTGCCAGCAGTTACTTAGCGGGTGTCTCCTACAATGAGCAGTTCTTC
once | TRBJ1-5 | TRBD1 | TRBV2 | CASKATNVGQGGNQPQHF | TGTGCCAGCAAAGCCACGAATGTGGGACAGGGGGGCAATCAGCCCCAGCATTTT
. | TRBJ2-7 | . | TRBV21-1 | CASSKDNVVGQPDYEQYF | TGTGCCAGCAGCAAAGATAACGTCGTGGGACAGCCAGACTACGAGCAGTACTTC
once | TRBJ1-5 | TRBD1 | TRBV28 | CASSRRQGNQPQHF | TGTGCCAGCAGCCGGAGACAGGGTAATCAGCCCCAGCATTTT
. | TRBJ1-4 | . | TRBV3-1/TRBV3-2 | CASSQSMGGRESRKLFF | TGTGCCAGCAGCCAATCAATGGGAGGACGTGAAAGCCGAAAACTGTTTTTT
. | TRBJ2-1 | TRBD2 | TRBV3-1/TRBV3-2 | CASSPEGSGVSYNEQFF | TGTGCCAGCAGCCCAGAGGGTAGCGGGGTGTCCTACAATGAGCAGTTCTTC
. | TRBJ1-1 | . | TRBV9 | CASSASSVRTEAFF | TGTGCCAGCAGCGCCTCAAGCGTGCGCACTGAAGCTTTCTTT
. | TRBJ1-4 | . | TRBV15 | CATSRDLARGGEKLFF | TGTGCCACCAGCAGAGATCTGGCCAGGGGTGGGGAAAAACTGTTTTTT
. | TRBJ2-7 | TRBD2 | TRBV28 | CASYGTSGRFEQYF | TGTGCCAGCTACGGGACTAGCGGGAGATTCGAGCAGTACTTC
. | TRBJ1-4 | . | TRBV7-9 | CASSPGIGLNEKLFF | TGTGCCAGCAGCCCCGGGATAGGCCTTAATGAAAAACTGTTTTTT
. | TRBJ1-2 | TRBD1 | TRBV15 | CATSRDKDRGSFYGYTF | TGTGCCACCAGCAGAGATAAAGACAGGGGGTCTTTTTATGGCTACACCTTC
. | TRBJ2-5 | TRBD1 | TRBV27 | CASSPQGAGETQYF | TGTGCCAGCAGTCCCCAGGGGGCAGGGGAGACCCAGTACTTC